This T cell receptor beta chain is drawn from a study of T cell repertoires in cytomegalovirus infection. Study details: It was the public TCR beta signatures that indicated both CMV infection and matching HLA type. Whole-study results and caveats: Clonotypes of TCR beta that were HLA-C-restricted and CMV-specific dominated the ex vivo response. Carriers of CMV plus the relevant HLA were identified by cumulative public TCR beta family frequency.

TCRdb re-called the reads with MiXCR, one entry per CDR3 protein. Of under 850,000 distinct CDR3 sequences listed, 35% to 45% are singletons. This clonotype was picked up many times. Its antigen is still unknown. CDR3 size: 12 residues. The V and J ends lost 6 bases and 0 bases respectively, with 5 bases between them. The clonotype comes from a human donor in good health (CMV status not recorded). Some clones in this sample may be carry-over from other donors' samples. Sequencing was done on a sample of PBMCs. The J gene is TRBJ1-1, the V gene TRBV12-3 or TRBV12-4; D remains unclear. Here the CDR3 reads CASSIVNTEAFF. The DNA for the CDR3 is TGTGCCAGCAGCATAGTGAACACTGAAGCTTTCTTT.